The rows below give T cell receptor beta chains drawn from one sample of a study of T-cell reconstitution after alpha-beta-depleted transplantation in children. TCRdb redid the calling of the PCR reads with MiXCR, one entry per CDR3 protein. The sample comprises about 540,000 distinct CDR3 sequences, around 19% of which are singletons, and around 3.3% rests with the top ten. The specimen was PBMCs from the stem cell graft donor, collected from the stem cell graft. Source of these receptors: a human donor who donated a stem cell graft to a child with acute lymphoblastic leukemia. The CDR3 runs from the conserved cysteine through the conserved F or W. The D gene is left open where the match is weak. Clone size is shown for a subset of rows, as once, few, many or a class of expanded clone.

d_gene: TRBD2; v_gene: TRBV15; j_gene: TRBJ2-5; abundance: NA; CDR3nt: TGTGCCACCAGCGCCAGGACTAGCGGGAGCCAAGAGACCCAGTACTTC; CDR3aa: CATSARTSGSQETQYF
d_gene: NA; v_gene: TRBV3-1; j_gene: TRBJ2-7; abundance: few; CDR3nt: TGTGCCAGCAGCTACCGACTACTAACAGGCTACGAGCAGTACTTC; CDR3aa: CASSYRLLTGYEQYF
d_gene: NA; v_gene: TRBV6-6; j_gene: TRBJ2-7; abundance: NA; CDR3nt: TGTGCCAGCAGTTATGGGATGGGGGTCGAGCAGTACTTC; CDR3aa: CASSYGMGVEQYF
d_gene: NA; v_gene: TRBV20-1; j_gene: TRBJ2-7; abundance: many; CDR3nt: TGCAGTGCTAGAGATGTGGAGGCACAACTCTACGAGCAGTACTTC; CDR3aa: CSARDVEAQLYEQYF
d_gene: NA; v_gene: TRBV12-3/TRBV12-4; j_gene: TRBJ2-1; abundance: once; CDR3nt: TGTGCCAGCAGCCGTGGACAGTATCTTCAGTTCTTC; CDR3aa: CASSRGQYLQFF
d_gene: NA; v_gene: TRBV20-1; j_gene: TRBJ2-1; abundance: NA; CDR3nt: TGCAGTGCCCTGGGCCCAGGGACTGAGCAGTTCTTC; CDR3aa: CSALGPGTEQFF
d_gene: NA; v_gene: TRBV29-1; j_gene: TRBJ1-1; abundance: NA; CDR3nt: TGCAGCGTTGGGGTAGGGGTTGGGACTGAAGCTTTCTTT; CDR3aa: CSVGVGVGTEAFF
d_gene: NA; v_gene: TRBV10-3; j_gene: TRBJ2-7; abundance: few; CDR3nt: TGTGCCATCAGTGAACGGGACGAGCAGTACTTC; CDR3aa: CAISERDEQYF
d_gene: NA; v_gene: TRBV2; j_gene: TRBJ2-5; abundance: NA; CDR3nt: TGTGCCAGTGAAGGGGGTGGAATTCAAGAGACCCAGTACTTC; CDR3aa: CASEGGGIQETQYF
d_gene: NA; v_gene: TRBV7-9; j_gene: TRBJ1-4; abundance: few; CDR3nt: TGTGCCAGCAGCTTTTACAGAGGGGGTAGTGAAAAACTGTTTTTT; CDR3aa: CASSFYRGGSEKLFF
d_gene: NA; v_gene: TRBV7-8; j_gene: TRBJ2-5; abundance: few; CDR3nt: TGTGCCAGCAGCTTCGGCGCGGGATCGTACCAAGAGACCCAGTACTTC; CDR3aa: CASSFGAGSYQETQYF
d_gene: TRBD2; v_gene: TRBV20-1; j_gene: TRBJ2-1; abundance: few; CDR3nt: TGCAGTGCTAGAAAAGCGGGAGGGGTCTACAATGAGCAGTTCTTC; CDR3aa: CSARKAGGVYNEQFF
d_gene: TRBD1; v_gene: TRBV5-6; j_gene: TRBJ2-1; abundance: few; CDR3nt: TGTGCCAGCAGCTTGGGGGACAGGGTTCTTGTTGAGCAGTTCTTC; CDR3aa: CASSLGDRVLVEQFF
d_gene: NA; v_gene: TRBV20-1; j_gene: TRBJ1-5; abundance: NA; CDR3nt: TGCTGTGCCAGATCACTAACGGGGGAGTCTAGCAATCAGCCCCAGCATTTT; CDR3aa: CCARSLTGESSNQPQHF
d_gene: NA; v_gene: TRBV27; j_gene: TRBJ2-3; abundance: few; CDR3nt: TGTGCCAGCAGTGGGGAAGGGCGGGTTCGGGTTGGAGATACGCAGTATTTT; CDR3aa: CASSGEGRVRVGDTQYF
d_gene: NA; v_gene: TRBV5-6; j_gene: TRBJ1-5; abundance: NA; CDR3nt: TGTGCCAGCAGCTCCAGGGGTGGAAGCAATCAGCCCCAGCATTTT; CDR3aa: CASSSRGGSNQPQHF
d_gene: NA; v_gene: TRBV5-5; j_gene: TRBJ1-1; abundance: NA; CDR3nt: TGTGCCAGCCGCTTGATTGCATTTACTTTCTTT; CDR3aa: CASRLIAFTFF
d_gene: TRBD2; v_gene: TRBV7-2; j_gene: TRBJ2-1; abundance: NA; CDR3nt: TGTGCCAGCAGCTGGACTAGCCCCTATTACAATGAGCAGTTCTTC; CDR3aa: CASSWTSPYYNEQFF
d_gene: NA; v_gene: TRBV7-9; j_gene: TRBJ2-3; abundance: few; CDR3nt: TGTGCCAGCACCGACCCTTGGGCCGGTACGCAGTATTTT; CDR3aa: CASTDPWAGTQYF
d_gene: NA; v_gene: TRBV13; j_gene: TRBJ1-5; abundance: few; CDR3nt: TGTGCCAGCAGCCCAGGATTCAATCAGCCCCAGCATTTT; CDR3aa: CASSPGFNQPQHF
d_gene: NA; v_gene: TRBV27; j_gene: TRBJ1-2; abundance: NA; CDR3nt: TGTGCCAGCAGTTCCATAGGGACCTATGGCTACACCTTC; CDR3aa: CASSSIGTYGYTF
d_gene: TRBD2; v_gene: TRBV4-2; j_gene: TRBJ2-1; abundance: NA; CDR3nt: TGTGCCAGCAGAGCCTATATAGCGGGACCCTTTTACAATGAGCAGTTCTTC; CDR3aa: CASRAYIAGPFYNEQFF
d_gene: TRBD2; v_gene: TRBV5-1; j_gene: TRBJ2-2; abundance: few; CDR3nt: TGCGCCAGCAGCTTGACTAGCGGTTCGAACACCGGGGAGCTGTTTTTT; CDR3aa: CASSLTSGSNTGELFF
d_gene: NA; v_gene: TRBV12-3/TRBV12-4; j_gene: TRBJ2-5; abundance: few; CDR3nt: TGTGCCAGCACCATCTCACTGGGGGGCCAGTACTTC; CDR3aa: CASTISLGGQYF
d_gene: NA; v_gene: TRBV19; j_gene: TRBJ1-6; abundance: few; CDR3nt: TGTGCCAGTAGACGGGAGGGGAATTCACCCCTCCACTTT; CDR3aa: CASRREGNSPLHF
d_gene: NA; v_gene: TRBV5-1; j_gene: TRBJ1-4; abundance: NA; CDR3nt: TGCGCCAGCAGCGCCACCGGGACATTAGGCGAAAAACTGTTTTTT; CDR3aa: CASSATGTLGEKLFF
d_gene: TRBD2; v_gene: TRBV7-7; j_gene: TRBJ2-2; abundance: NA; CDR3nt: TGTGCCAGCAGACTTACTAGCGGGAGCGGCACCGGGGAGCTGTTTTTT; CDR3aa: CASRLTSGSGTGELFF
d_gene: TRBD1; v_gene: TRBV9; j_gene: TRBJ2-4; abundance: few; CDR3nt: TGTCCGACAGGGGCTACGGTAGCCAAAAACATTCAGTACTTC; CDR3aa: CPTGATVAKNIQYF
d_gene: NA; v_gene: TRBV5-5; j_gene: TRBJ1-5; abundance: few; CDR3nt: TGTGCCAGCAGCCTCTCTGGGAAGCCCCAGCATTTT; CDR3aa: CASSLSGKPQHF
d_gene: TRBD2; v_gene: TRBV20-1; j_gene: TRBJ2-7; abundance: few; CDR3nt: TGCAGTGCTCAAAGGACTAGCGGAAAGTCCTACGAGCAGTACTTC; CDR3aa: CSAQRTSGKSYEQYF
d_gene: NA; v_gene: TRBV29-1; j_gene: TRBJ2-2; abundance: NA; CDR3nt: TGCAGCGTTGATTCCGCCACCGGGGAGCTGTTTTTT; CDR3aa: CSVDSATGELFF
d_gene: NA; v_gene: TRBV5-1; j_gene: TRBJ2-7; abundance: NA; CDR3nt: TGCGCCAGCAGCCCCATGACCCGGGACGTCCTAAGGGAGCAGTACTTC; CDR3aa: CASSPMTRDVLREQYF
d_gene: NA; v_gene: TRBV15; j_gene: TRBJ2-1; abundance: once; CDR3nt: TGTGCCACCAGCAGAGCTCCGGGATACTCCTACAATGAGCAGTTCTTC; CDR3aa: CATSRAPGYSYNEQFF
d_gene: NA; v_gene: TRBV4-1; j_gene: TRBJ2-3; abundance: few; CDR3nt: TGCGCCAGCAGCCAAGGAAGGCCAGGGACTAGCACAGATACGCAGTATTTT; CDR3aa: CASSQGRPGTSTDTQYF
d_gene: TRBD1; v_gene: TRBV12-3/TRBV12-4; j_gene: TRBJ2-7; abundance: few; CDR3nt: TGTGCCAGCAGAACTTCACAGGGGCCCACCTCCTACGAGCAGTACTTC; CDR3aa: CASRTSQGPTSYEQYF
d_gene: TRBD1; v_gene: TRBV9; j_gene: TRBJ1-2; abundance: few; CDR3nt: TGTGCCAGCAGCGCCGAACTTGGATCAGGGGGAGGAAGGGGCTACACCTTC; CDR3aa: CASSAELGSGGGRGYTF
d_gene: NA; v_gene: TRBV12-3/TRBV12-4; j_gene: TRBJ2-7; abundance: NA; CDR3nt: TGTGCCAGCAGTGATGATGGCTACGAGCAGTACTTC; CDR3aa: CASSDDGYEQYF
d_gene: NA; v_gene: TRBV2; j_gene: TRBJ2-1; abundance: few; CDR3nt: TGTGCCAGCAGTGAAAACGGGGCAGGTTGGGATGAGCAGTTCTTC; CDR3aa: CASSENGAGWDEQFF
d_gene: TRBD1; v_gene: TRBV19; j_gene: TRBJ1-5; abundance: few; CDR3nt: TGTGCCAGTAGTCGTCAGACAGGGGTTGGTAGCAATCAGCCCCAGCATTTT; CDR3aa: CASSRQTGVGSNQPQHF
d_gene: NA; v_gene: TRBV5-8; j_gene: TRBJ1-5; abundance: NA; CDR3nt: TGTGCCAGCAGCTGGGTCCTTAATCAGCCCCAGCATTTT; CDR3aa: CASSWVLNQPQHF
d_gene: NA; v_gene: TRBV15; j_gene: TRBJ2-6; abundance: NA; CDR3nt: TGTGCCACCAGCAGAGATCGGATTTCTGGGGCCAACGTCCTGACTTTC; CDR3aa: CATSRDRISGANVLTF
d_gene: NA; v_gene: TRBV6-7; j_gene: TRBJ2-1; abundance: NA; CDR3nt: TGTGCCAGCAGTTCCAAATGTAGCGGCAATGAGCAGTTCTTC; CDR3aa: CASSSKCSGNEQFF
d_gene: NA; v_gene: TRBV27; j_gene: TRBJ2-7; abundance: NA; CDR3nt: TGTGCCAGCAGCCCGCATGGGACTCCTCCCTACGAGCAGTACTTC; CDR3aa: CASSPHGTPPYEQYF
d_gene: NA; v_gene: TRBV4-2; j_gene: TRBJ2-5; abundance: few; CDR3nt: TGTGCCAGCAGCCAAGATCAACCTTTAGTTGGGACCCAGTACTTC; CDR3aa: CASSQDQPLVGTQYF
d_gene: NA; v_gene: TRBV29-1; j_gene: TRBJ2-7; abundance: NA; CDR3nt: TGCAGCGTTGGGGGGGAAGGCGGGGCTCCCTACGAGCAGTACTTC; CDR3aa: CSVGGEGGAPYEQYF
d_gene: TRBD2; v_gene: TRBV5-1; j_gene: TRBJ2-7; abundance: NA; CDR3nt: TGCGCCAGCAGCGCGGGACTAGCGGGCGAATCCTACGAGCAGTACTTC; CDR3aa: CASSAGLAGESYEQYF
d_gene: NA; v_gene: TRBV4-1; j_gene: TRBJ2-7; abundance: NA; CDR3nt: TGCGCCAGCAGCATAAACGGCGAGCAGTACTTC; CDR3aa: CASSINGEQYF
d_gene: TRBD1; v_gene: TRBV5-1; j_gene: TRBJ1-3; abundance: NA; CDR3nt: TGCGCCAGCAGCCCGCAGGGACAGGCCTCCTCTGGAAACACCATATATTTT; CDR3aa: CASSPQGQASSGNTIYF
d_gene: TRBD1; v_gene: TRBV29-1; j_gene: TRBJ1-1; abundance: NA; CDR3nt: TGCAGCGCGGAAGACAGGGCTAAGAACACTGAAGCTTTCTTT; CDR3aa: CSAEDRAKNTEAFF
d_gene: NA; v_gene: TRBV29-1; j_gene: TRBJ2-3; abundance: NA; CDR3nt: TGCAGCTATTACCCTAGCCCAGATACGCAGTATTTT; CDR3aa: CSYYPSPDTQYF
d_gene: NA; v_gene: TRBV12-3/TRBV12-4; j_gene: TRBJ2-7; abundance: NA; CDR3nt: TGTGCCAGCAGGCCGGGACTCCTAAACTACGAGCAGTACTTC; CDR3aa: CASRPGLLNYEQYF
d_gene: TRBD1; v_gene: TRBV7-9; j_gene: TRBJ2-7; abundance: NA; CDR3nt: TGTGCCAGCAGCTCCGTACAGGGGGCGGGTAGGTACGAGCAGTACTTC; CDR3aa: CASSSVQGAGRYEQYF
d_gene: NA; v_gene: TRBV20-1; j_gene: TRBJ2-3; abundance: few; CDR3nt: TGCAGTGCCCGAAAGAAGTTCCCAAACACAGATACGCAGTATTTT; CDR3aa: CSARKKFPNTDTQYF